One sample yielded the 5 T cell receptor beta chains listed below, sequenced in a study of blood T cell repertoires in COVID-19. Data came from immunoSEQ multiplex PCR; TCRdb stores just in-frame clones and leaves some out. The table includes fewer than 400,000 clones, about nine tenths detected once. Sequencing was carried out using PBMCs or T cells enriched from blood (not recorded which). These receptors all stem from a man in his sixties who had recovered from COVID-19.

V is TRBV3-1 (or the pseudogene TRBV3-2) and J is TRBJ1-4; D perhaps matches TRBD1 (5 bases). Trimming stripped 1 base from V and 7 bases from J, with 10 bases between. The CDR3 is made up of 14 amino acids. CDR1 and CDR2 from the germline V gene are LGHDT and YNNKEL (reference sequence). CDR3 nucleotide sequence: TGTGCCAGCAGCCAAGCCGGGGGAGGTGAAAAACTGTTTTTT. As protein: CASSQAGGGEKLFF.

The CDR3 DNA reads as TGTGCCAGCAGTTTGGTACAGGAAGACTACGAGCAGTACTTC. It specifies CASSLVQEDYEQYF. The chain combines TRBV28 with TRBJ2-7; D is perhaps TRBD1 (5 bases). V was cut by 3 bases and J by 3 bases, with 12 bases left in between. Germline assignment: CDR1 MDHEN and CDR2 SYDVKM. CDR3 length: 14 residues.

This chain joins TRBV7-2 and TRBJ2-1; TRBD2 matches at 8 bases. Germline CDR1 reads SGHTA; CDR2 reads FQGNSA. CDR3 length: 15 amino acids. V gave up 6 bases and J gave up 4 bases; unmatched junction bases: 8. The CDR3 spells CASRTTSGGYNEQFF. CDR3 sequence (DNA): TGTGCCAGCAGAACTACAAGCGGGGGTTACAATGAGCAGTTCTTC.

This chain joins TRBV2 and TRBJ1-2, with a tentative D call TRBD1 (5 bases). V dropped 6 bases and J dropped 4 bases, with 21 bases sitting between them. The CDR3 sequence is 16 residues long. In germline, CDR1 is SNHLY, CDR2 FYNNEI. The CDR3 region has the DNA TGTGCCAGCAGGGATCAAAGGGGAAACGGCTTCTATGGCTACACCTTC. This codes for CASRDQRGNGFYGYTF.

CDR3 nucleotide sequence: TGTGCCAGTAGTCCATCCCGGGACAGGGGGTATCAGCCCCAGCATTTT. Encoded protein: CASSPSRDRGYQPQHF. J is TRBJ1-5 and V is TRBV19; 11 bases match TRBD1. V lost 5 bases, J lost 5 bases, and 8 bases stayed unmatched. Germline V CDR1 and CDR2: LNHDA, SQIVND (reference sequence). CDR3 length equals 16 residues.